Ten or more counts support the clone carrying this TCR beta chain. Its antigen remains unknown. The germline gives CDR1 SGDLS, CDR2 YYNGEE. The CDR3 is made up of 16 amino acids. The germline V and J ends were trimmed by 3 bases and 0 bases, with 12 bases remaining between them. The record originates from a study of T-cell memory formation after mild COVID-19. Across the whole study: For the most part, TCR clusters were specific to one donor.

Points from the study as a whole: Among clones contracting day 15 to 85, CD4/CD8 was balanced, whereas later expanders leaned CD4+.

cDNA libraries for TCR alpha and TCR beta, carrying sample barcodes and UMIs, came from 5'RACE with constant-segment primers. TCRdb ran MiXCR on the 5' RACE reads and lists one entry per CDR3 protein. The table includes roughly 400,000 distinct CDR3 sequences, 24% detected once. The sequencing input was PBMCs or a T cell subset sorted from them (not recorded which). The V call is TRBV9, the J call TRBJ2-2; tentatively, D is TRBD2 (5 bases). The TCR sequence derives from an adult woman who had mild COVID-19 (a few samples of this study predate the infection). Cell type and time point are not known. The DNA of the CDR3 is TGTGCCAGCAGCGCTACGGGGAACCCGAACACCGGGGAGCTGTTTTTT. Translated, it gives CASSATGNPNTGELFF.